The sequence of this TCR beta chain was determined in a study of shared clonotypes between healthy human individuals. Regarding this clone: Antigen unknown. The same CDR3 also results from other DNA sequences found in this sample.

The CDR3 loop spans 15 amino acids. With V trimmed by 4 bases and J by 2 bases, 4 bases remained unmatched. CDR1 and CDR2 (germline): SGHRS, YFSETQ. Study-wide points: Non-shared clonotypes had lower generation probabilities than those shared by all four donors. Approximately 5.3% was the fraction of naive CD4 clonotypes found shared across a few donors.

Clones were read by immunoSEQ multiplex PCR, and TCRdb kept only the in-frame ones, dropping some. The sample consists of roughly 2.4 million clones, almost 96% of them appearing once. This TCR derives from a man between 18 and 29 years old in good health. This sequence joins TRBV5-1 and TRBJ2-1, with 9 bases aligning to TRBD2. Sequencing was performed on naive CD4+ T cells sorted from blood. Subset here: CD45RA+ positively selected. CDR3 residues: CASSPGLATYNEQFF. CDR3 nucleotides: TGCGCCAGCAGCCCGGGACTAGCTACCTACAATGAGCAGTTCTTC.